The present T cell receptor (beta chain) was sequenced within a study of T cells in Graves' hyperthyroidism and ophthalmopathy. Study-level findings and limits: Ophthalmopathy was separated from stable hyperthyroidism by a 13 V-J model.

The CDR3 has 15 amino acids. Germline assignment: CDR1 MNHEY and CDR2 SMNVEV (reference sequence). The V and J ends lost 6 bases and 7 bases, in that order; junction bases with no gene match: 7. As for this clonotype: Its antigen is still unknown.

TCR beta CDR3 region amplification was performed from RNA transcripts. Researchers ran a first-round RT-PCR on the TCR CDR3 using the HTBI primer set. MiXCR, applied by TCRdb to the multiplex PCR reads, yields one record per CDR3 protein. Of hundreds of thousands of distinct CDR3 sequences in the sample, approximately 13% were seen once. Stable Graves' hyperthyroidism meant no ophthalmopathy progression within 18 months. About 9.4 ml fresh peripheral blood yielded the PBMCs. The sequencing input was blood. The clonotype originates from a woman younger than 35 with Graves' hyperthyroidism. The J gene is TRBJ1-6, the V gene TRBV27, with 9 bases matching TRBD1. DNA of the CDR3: TGTGCCAGCAGCACCCCACAGGGGGCGAATTCACCCCTCCACTTT. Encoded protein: CASSTPQGANSPLHF.